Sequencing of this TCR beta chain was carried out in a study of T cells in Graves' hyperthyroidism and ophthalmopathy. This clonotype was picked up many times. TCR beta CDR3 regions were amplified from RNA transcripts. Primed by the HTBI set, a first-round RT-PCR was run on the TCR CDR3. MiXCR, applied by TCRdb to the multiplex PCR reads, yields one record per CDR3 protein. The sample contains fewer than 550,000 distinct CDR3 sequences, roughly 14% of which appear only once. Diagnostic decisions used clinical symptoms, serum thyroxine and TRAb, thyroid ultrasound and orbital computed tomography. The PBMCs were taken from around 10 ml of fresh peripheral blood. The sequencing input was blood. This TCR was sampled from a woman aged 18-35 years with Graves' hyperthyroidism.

CDR3 DNA sequence: TGTGCCAGCTCAGGAGGAGAGAACACTGAAGCTTTCTTT. Protein sequence: CASSGGENTEAFF. The rearrangement joins TRBV18 to TRBJ1-1, with no clear D. The CDR3 has 13 amino acids. V lost 5 bases to trimming and J lost 1 base, with 8 bases between them. Per the germline V gene, CDR1 is KGHSH and CDR2 is LQKENI.